Below, one T cell receptor (beta chain) is given with its context. There are many counts of this clonotype. Its antigen remains undetermined. It has no much larger one-base neighbor in the sample; base qualities were not kept. Inclusive of the bounding cysteine and phenylalanine, the CDR3 is 16 residues long. The retained sequence is limited to the CDR3, 48 bases, with the frame set at the first base. Per the germline V gene (reference sequence), SGHNT is the CDR1 and YYREEE is the CDR2. V loses 4 bases, J loses 4 bases, and the germline ends lie 18 bases apart. The data are from a study of quantifying T cell responses using KT2 cells (dated by TCRdb to the late 2010s). With regard to the full study: RNA was DNase-treated and reverse transcribed with TCR alpha and beta constant-region primers, mostly using SuperScript III. PCR2 was performed as a SYBR Green qPCR and was stopped at a predetermined fluorescence threshold so that over-amplification was avoided. Under optimum conditions, the T4 ligation step was estimated to exceed 10% efficiency.

Preparation of the library involved UMI-ligation and nested PCR. Using T4 RNA ligase 1, a single-stranded oligonucleotide bearing the Illumina SP2 sequence plus a UMI was ligated onto the 3' end of the cDNA. PCR1 used roughly 4 cycles (98 degrees C 15 s, 69 degrees C 30 s, 72 degrees C 40 s), and the beta primer was an equimolar mix of RC1.1 and RC1.2 that covered TRBC1 and TRBC2. Starting at PCR2, the TCR alpha and beta chains were handled separately, and sample indices and Illumina adaptors were added. The UMI was composed of 12 random nucleotides, arranged as two hexamers separated by a spacer, and was positioned after an 8-base spacer. Libraries were sequenced on an Illumina MiSeq with v2 2x251 paired-end chemistry, typically roughly 11 samples per run. PhiX DNA was added at roughly 4.5-7% to each sequencing library so that diversity was increased. As for how the authors treated the data: bcl2fastq converted raw reads to FASTQ, and Demultiplexor demultiplexed the reads by dual indices. V and J genes were assigned by Decombinator through tag matching, with a single base-pair mismatch permitted. Collapsinator used UMIs to correct both sequencing errors and frequency errors arising from PCR heterogeneity. CDR3Translator converted Decombinator identifiers to nucleotide sequence, translated to amino acids, and extracted CDR3 using C- and N-terminal motifs. A cluster of KT2 sequences that shared one unique molecular identifier was counted as a single distinct KT2 TCR. TCRdb ran its own pipeline on the public reads, namely fastp trimming at Q25 and MiXCR clone calling, and kept in-frame beta chains. Every entry covers one CDR3 protein and lists the most common genes and DNA from its rows. TCRdb's processing, not the authors', yielded these V and J calls. This sample gives roughly 50,000 distinct CDR3 sequences in total; more than 9% of them show up just once. Approximately 10% of the sample is in the top ten clones.

Known numbers of KT2, a T cell clone whose TCR had been sequenced previously, were spiked into unfractionated PBMC to test the sensitivity and accuracy of the pipeline. A range of KT2-to-PBMC ratios was set up by mixing KT2 cells into a fixed number of PBMC. Study-wide findings and limitations: Counts of KT2 alpha and beta sequences scaled linearly with input KT2 cell number over several orders of magnitude. Saturation in the detection of KT2 sequences was observed at very high KT2 spike-in numbers. KT2 sequences were detected down to the lowest spike-in tested, which was about one KT2 cell per 100,000 PBMC. No side-by-side comparison of the pipeline with other TCR sequencing techniques was included in the study.

The source material was PBMCs spiked with cells of the T cell clone KT2. The receptor chain draws on TRBV5-4 and TRBJ2-1; the D segment could be TRBD2, given 7 matching bases. This receptor was identified in a human donor. In nucleotides, the sequence is TGTGCCAGCAGCCCCGTCAAGGGGGGGATTTACAATGAGCAGTTCTTC. Translated, it gives CASSPVKGGIYNEQFF. Where the CDR3 stops, the reference TRBV5-4 and TRBJ2-1 genes take over; the full variable domain is ETGVTQSPTHLIKTRGQQVTLRCSSQSGHNTVSWYQQALGQGPQFIFQYYREEENGRGNFPPRFSGLQFPNYSSELNVNALELDDSALYLCASSPVKGGIYNEQFFGPGTRLTVL.